This T cell receptor (beta chain) was recorded in a study of PD-1 blockade in classical Hodgkin lymphoma. Time point indicated: newly diagnosed, previously untreated cHL patient sample. Comparison samples consisted of PBMCs from newly diagnosed, untreated classical Hodgkin lymphoma. Germline V gives CDR1 SEHNR, CDR2 FQNEAQ (reference sequence). The CDR3 loop spans 14 amino acids. V dropped 1 base and J dropped 1; count of bases not matched to a gene: 0. Overall study findings and caveats: Newly diagnosed patients reportedly had lower baseline TCR diversity than healthy donors. The repertoire differences lack a defined cause, possibly disease activity or prior therapy.

Generated by immunoSEQ multiplex PCR, the TCRdb table keeps only in-frame clones and is missing some. In the table there are about 25,000 clones, 94% of which are singletons. Turning to this clone: Its antigen is not identified.

The chain joins TRBV7-9 to TRBJ2-7; 8 bases map to TRBD1. The clonotype originates from a human donor with classical Hodgkin lymphoma. The specimen was peripheral blood mononuclear cells (PBMCs). The CDR3 region is CASSLGTGSYEQYF. In nucleotides, the CDR3 is TGTGCCAGCAGCTTAGGGACAGGGTCCTACGAGCAGTACTTC. Looking up the rest from reference TRBV7-9 and TRBJ2-7 gives the full variable domain: DTGVSQNPRHKITKRGQNVTFRCDPISEHNRLYWYRQTLGQGPEFLTYFQNEAQLEKSRLLSDRFSAERPKGSFSTLEIQRTEQGDSAMYLCASSLGTGSYEQYFGPGTRLTVT.